These T cell receptor beta chains were read from a single sample in a study of T-cell memory formation after mild COVID-19. TCRdb fed the 5' RACE reads into MiXCR, producing one record per CDR3 protein. The repertoire holds around 250,000 distinct CDR3 sequences, with over 15% as singletons. The sequenced sample was PBMCs or a T cell subset sorted from them (not recorded which). All receptors derive from a man aged 18 to 35 who had mild COVID-19 (a few samples of this study predate the infection). Cell type and time point are not known. Each CDR3 is given with its conserved first and last residue. The order of the fields is V gene, clone size, CDR3 length, J gene, D gene, CDR3 DNA, CDR3 protein. D genes are given only for firm matches. Only part of the rows carry a size: once, few, many, or a class if the clone is expanded.

>TRBV4-1|few|18|TRBJ2-5|TRBD2
TGCGCCAGCAGCCAAGGCCGGGGGGGCCAAAGGGGCCAAGAGACCCAGTACTTC
CASSQGRGGQRGQETQYF
>TRBV6-2/TRBV6-3|many|12|TRBJ2-3|-
TGTGCCAGCAGTTACCCCTCAGATACGCAGTATTTT
CASSYPSDTQYF
>TRBV24-1|-|15|TRBJ2-1|TRBD1
TGTGCCACCAGTGACGCCGGGACAGGGGGCGATGAGCAGTTCTTC
CATSDAGTGGDEQFF
>TRBV20-1|-|16|TRBJ2-3|TRBD2
TGCAGTGCTAGGACCCCGGGACTAGCCAGCACAGATACGCAGTATTTT
CSARTPGLASTDTQYF
>TRBV4-1|-|16|TRBJ2-2|-
TGCGCCAGCAGCCTGGGGTGGGCAGAGAACACCGGGGAGCTGTTTTTT
CASSLGWAENTGELFF
>TRBV7-3|many|13|TRBJ2-7|-
TGTGCCAGCAGCCGGGACGCCGGATACGAGCAGTACTTC
CASSRDAGYEQYF
>TRBV7-9|few|17|TRBJ1-6|-
TGTGCCAGCAGCTTAGGGGGCAGGGAGATCTATAATTCACCCCTCCACTTT
CASSLGGREIYNSPLHF
>TRBV7-3|few|14|TRBJ1-3|-
TGTGCCAGCAGTAGGGGGGGATCTGGAAACACCATATATTTT
CASSRGGSGNTIYF
>TRBV27|-|14|TRBJ2-5|TRBD2
TGTGCCAGCAGTCCCTACGGGGGGTTAGAGACCCAGTACTTC
CASSPYGGLETQYF
>TRBV6-5|few|15|TRBJ2-7|TRBD2
TGTGCCAGCAGTAGACGGGCGGGGGATTCCTACGAGCAGTACTTC
CASSRRAGDSYEQYF
>TRBV7-9|few|15|TRBJ2-3|TRBD1
TGTGCCAGCAGCTCCGGGACAGGTAGCACAGATACGCAGTATTTT
CASSSGTGSTDTQYF
>TRBV5-1|few|15|TRBJ2-1|TRBD2
TGCGCCAGCAGCTATATAGCGGGGGTTTACAATGAGCAGTTCTTC
CASSYIAGVYNEQFF
>TRBV7-9|-|12|TRBJ1-1|-
TGTGCCAGCAGCTTTATGCTGGACAGAGCTTTCTTT
CASSFMLDRAFF
>TRBV4-3|-|17|TRBJ1-4|-
TGCGCCAGCAGCCAAGAACCTTCGGCAGCCCTTAATGAAAAACTGTTTTTT
CASSQEPSAALNEKLFF
>TRBV7-3|-|15|TRBJ2-3|-
TGTGCCAGCAGCCCCCGGGCTGTCGGGGCAGATACGCAGTATTTT
CASSPRAVGADTQYF
>TRBV28|-|16|TRBJ2-3|-
TGTGCCAGCAGTCTGAACCAGGGCATCATGACAGATACGCAGTATTTT
CASSLNQGIMTDTQYF
>TRBV6-2/TRBV6-3|few|12|TRBJ2-3|-
TGTGCCAGCAGTGCCGTGGGAGATACGCAGTATTTT
CASSAVGDTQYF
>TRBV6-5|many|16|TRBJ1-4|-
TGTGCCAGCAGCCGCGACAGGCCCAGACTCGGTGAAAAACTGTTTTTT
CASSRDRPRLGEKLFF
>TRBV12-3/TRBV12-4|-|18|TRBJ1-1|-
TGTGCCAGCAGTTCGTCGCGGCGGGGTCTCTCCATGAACACTGAAGCTTTCTTT
CASSSSRRGLSMNTEAFF
>TRBV20-1|few|14|TRBJ2-5|TRBD2
TGCAGTGCCACGAGGACTAGCGGGCCAGAGACCCAGTACTTC
CSATRTSGPETQYF
>TRBV15|-|13|TRBJ1-1|-
TGTGCCACCAGTAACAGCATGAACACTGAAGCTTTCTTT
CATSNSMNTEAFF
>TRBV4-3|few|15|TRBJ2-1|-
TGCGCCAGCAGCCAAGTTGGTCCAGGTCCGCATGAGCAGTTCTTC
CASSQVGPGPHEQFF
>TRBV5-5|few|14|TRBJ2-4|TRBD1
TGTGCCAGCAGCTTGCAACAGGGGAACGGCATTCAGTACTTC
CASSLQQGNGIQYF
>TRBV5-5|few|16|TRBJ1-1|-
TGTGCCAGCAGCTTGGCCCCAGGGGTGGGCGGCACTGAAGCTTTCTTT
CASSLAPGVGGTEAFF
>TRBV7-9|few|12|TRBJ1-5|-
TGTGCCAGCAGCACTTCGAATCAGCCCCAGCATTTT
CASSTSNQPQHF
>TRBV20-1|many|12|TRBJ2-5|-
TGCAGTGCTACGTGGGTTGAAGAGACCCAGTACTTC
CSATWVEETQYF
>TRBV25-1|-|13|TRBJ2-5|-
TGTGCCAGCAGTGAATTCAAGGCGGAGACCCAGTACTTC
CASSEFKAETQYF
>TRBV12-3/TRBV12-4|-|15|TRBJ2-7|TRBD1
TGTGCCAGCAGCTACACCGGGACAGGGCCGTACGAGCAGTACTTC
CASSYTGTGPYEQYF
>TRBV6-6|-|14|TRBJ1-1|-
TGTGCCAGCAGTTGGGGACCGACGAACACTGAAGCTTTCTTT
CASSWGPTNTEAFF
>TRBV28|few|15|TRBJ1-2|-
TGTGCCAGCAGCTTCCTTAACACAGCTAACTATGGCTACACCTTC
CASSFLNTANYGYTF
>TRBV18|few|13|TRBJ2-7|-
TGTGCCAGCTCACAGAGGACAGACTACGAGCAGTACTTC
CASSQRTDYEQYF
>TRBV4-3|-|15|TRBJ2-7|-
TGCGCCAGCAGCCAAGGCAGTGGGACCCTAGACGAGCAGTACTTC
CASSQGSGTLDEQYF
>TRBV11-2|few|15|TRBJ2-3|-
TGTGCCAGCAGCTCCGGGATCAAAGGCGGGGATACGCAGTATTTT
CASSSGIKGGDTQYF
>TRBV6-6|-|15|TRBJ2-5|TRBD2
TGTGCCAGCAAGCCAGGAGCGGGGGGGATGAAGACCCAGTACTTC
CASKPGAGGMKTQYF
>TRBV6-6|few|16|TRBJ2-5|TRBD1
TGTGCCAGCAGTCCCAGGGACCGGGACAGGGGAGAGACCCAGTACTTC
CASSPRDRDRGETQYF
>TRBV7-2|many|13|TRBJ1-2|-
TGTGCCAGCAGCCCAACGGCCAACTATGGCTACACCTTC
CASSPTANYGYTF
>TRBV6-5|-|13|TRBJ2-5|-
TGTGCCAGCCGGGGGGCCAATAGGAAGACCCAGTACTTC
CASRGANRKTQYF
>TRBV10-3|few|16|TRBJ1-6|TRBD1
TGTGCCATCAGCGCAACAGGGGGCGCCTATAATTCACCCCTCCACTTT
CAISATGGAYNSPLHF
>TRBV7-9|-|16|TRBJ2-7|TRBD1
TGTGCCAGCAGCTTTGATAGGGGGCATCGGAACTACGAGCAGTACTTC
CASSFDRGHRNYEQYF
>TRBV4-1|few|17|TRBJ2-5|TRBD2
TGCGCCAGCAGCCAAGGACATAGCGGGGGTGCCCAAGAGACCCAGTACTTC
CASSQGHSGGAQETQYF
>TRBV7-9|few|16|TRBJ2-2|-
TGTGCCAGCAGCTTAGAGTCGGGACAGAACACCGGGGAGCTGTTTTTT
CASSLESGQNTGELFF
>TRBV7-2|-|16|TRBJ1-6|TRBD1
TGTGCCAGCAGCACGCAAGGGACAGGTGCTGGATCACCCCTCCACTTT
CASSTQGTGAGSPLHF